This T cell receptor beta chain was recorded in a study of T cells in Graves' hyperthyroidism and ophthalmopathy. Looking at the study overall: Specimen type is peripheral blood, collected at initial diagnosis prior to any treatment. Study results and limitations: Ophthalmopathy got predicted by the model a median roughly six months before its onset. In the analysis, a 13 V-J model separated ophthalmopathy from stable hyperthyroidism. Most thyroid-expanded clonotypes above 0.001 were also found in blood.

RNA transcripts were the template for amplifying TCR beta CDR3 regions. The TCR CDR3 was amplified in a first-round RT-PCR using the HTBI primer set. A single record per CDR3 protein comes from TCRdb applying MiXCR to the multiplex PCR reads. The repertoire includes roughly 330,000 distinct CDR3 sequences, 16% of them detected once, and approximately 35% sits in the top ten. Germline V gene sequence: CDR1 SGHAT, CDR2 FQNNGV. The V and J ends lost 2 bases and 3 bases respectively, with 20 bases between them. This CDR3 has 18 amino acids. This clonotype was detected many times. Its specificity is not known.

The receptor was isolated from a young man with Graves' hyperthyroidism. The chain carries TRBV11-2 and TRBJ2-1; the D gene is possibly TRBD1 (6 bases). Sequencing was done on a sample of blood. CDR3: CASSLPPRGFRLYNEQFF. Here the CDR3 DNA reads TGTGCCAGCAGCTTACCCCCCAGGGGATTTCGACTCTACAATGAGCAGTTCTTC. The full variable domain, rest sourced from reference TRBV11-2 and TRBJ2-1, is EAGVAQSPRYKIIEKRQSVAFWCNPISGHATLYWYQQILGQGPKLLIQFQNNGVVDDSQLPKDRFSAERLKGVDSTLKIQPAKLEDSAVYLCASSLPPRGFRLYNEQFFGPGTRLTVL.